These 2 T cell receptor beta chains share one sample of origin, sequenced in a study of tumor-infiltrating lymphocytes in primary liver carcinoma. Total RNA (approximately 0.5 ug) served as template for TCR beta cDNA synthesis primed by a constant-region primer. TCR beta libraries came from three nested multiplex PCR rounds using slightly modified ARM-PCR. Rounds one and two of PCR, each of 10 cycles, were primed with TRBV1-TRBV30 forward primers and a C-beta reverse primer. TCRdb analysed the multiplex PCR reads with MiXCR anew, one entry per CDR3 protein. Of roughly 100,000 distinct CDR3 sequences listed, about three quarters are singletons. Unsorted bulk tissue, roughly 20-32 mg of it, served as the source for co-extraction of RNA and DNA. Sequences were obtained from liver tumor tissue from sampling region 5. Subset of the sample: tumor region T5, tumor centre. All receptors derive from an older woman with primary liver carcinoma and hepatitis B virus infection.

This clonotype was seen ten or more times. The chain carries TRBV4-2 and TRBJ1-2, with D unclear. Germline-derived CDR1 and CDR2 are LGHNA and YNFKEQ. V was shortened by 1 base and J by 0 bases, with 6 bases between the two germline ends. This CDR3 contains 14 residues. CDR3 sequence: CASSQVGTNYGYTF. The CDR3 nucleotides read TGTGCCAGCAGCCAAGTTGGGACTAACTATGGCTACACCTTC.

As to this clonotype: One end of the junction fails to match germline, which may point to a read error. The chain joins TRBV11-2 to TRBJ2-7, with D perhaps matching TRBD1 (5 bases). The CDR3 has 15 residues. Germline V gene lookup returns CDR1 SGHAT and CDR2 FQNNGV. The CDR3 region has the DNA TGTGCCACAAAGGGGAAAGGGTTGCTTGCCTACGAACAGTACTTC. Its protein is CATKGKGLLAYEQYF.